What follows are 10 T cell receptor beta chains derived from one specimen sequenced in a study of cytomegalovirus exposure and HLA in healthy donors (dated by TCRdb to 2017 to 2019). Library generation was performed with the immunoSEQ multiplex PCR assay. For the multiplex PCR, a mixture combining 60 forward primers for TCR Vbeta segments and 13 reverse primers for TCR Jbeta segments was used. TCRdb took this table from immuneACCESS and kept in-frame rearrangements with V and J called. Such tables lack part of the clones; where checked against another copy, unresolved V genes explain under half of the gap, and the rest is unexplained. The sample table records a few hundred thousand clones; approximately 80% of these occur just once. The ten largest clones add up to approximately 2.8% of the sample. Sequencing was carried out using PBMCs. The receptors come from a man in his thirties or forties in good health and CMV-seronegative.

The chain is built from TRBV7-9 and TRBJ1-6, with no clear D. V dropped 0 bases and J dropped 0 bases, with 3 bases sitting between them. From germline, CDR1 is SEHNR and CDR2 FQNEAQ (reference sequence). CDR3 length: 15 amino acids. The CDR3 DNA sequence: TGTGCCAGCAGCTTAGCCAGCTCCTATAATTCACCCCTCCACTTT. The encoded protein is CASSLASSYNSPLHF.

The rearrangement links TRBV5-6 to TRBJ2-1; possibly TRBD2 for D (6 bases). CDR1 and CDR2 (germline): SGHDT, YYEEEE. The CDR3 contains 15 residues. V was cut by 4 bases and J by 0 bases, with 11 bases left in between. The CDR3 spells CASSLAGSSYNEQFF. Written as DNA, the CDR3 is TGTGCCAGCAGCCTGGCGGGGAGCTCCTACAATGAGCAGTTCTTC.

This CDR3 is CASSFRRGRTETYEQYF. The CDR3 nucleotides are TGTGCCAGCAGCTTTCGGAGGGGAAGAACTGAGACCTACGAGCAGTACTTC. V is TRBV11-2 and J is TRBJ2-7; TRBD2 is a possible D gene (6 bases). Deletions cut 3 bases from V and 2 bases from J, with 20 bases between. Germline V lookup: CDR1 SGHAT, CDR2 FQNNGV. CDR3 length: 17 amino acids.

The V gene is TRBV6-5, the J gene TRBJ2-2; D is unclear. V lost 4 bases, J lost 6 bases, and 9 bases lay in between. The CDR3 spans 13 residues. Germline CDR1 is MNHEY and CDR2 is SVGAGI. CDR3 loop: CASSFPFSGELFF. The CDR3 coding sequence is TGTGCCAGCAGTTTCCCCTTTTCCGGGGAGCTGTTTTTT.

CDR3 coding DNA: TGTGCCAGCAGCGGCACAGGGGGGAAGGCAGATACGCAGTATTTT. Encoded protein: CASSGTGGKADTQYF. V usage is TRBV2 and J usage is TRBJ2-3; 8 bases agree with TRBD1. CDR3 length: 15 residues. Germline loops: CDR1 SNHLY, CDR2 FYNNEI. The junction had 9 bases not matched to a gene; V was cut back by 6 bases and J by 4 bases.

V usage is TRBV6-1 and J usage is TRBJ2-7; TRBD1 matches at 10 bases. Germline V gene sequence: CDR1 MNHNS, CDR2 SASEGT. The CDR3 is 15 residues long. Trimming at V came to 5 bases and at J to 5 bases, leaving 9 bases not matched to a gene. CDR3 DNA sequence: TGTGCCAGCAGTCGCCCCCCGGGACAGGGGAACGAGCAGTACTTC. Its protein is CASSRPPGQGNEQYF.

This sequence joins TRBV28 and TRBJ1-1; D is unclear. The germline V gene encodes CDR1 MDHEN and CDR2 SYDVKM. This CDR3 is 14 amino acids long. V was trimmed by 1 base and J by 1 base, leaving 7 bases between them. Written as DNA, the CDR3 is TGTGCCAGCAGTTTATCCTTATGGAACACTGAAGCTTTCTTT. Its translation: CASSLSLWNTEAFF.

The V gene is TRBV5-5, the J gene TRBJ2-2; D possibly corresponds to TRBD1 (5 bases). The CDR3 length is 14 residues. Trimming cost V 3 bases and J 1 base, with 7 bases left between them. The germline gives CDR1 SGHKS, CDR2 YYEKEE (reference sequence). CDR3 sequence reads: CASSYRMNTGELFF. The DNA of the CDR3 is TGTGCCAGCAGCTACAGGATGAACACCGGGGAGCTGTTTTTT.

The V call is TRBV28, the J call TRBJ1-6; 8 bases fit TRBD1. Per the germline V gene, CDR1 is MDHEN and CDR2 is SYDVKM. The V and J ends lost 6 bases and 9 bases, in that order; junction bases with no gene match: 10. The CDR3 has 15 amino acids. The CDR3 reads CASRADREYGSPLHF. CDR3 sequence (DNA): TGTGCCAGCAGGGCGGACAGGGAGTATGGTTCACCCCTCCACTTT.

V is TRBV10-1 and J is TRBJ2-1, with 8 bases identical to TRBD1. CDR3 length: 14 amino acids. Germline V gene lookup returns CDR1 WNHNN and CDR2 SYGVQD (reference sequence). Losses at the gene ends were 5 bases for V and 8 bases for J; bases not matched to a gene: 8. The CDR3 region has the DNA TGCGCCAGCAGTCTCGGACAGGGAGATTATGAGCAGTTCTTC. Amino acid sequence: CASSLGQGDYEQFF.